These 15 T cell receptor beta chains were all obtained from the same sample, sequenced in a study of blood T cells in healthy people across ages. Alongside a J-beta primer mix, a sample-barcoded 5' primer served in a second PCR lasting about 7 to 12 cycles. TCRdb reprocessed the 5' RACE reads via MiXCR and lists one record per CDR3 protein. The sample consists of around 400,000 distinct CDR3 sequences, 50% to 60% of them appearing once. The sequencing input was blood. These receptor sequences come from a man aged 60-69 years in good health.

V is TRBV29-1 and J is TRBJ2-3, with D perhaps assigned TRBD1 or TRBD2 (5 bases each). The length of the CDR3 is 14 residues. Germline lookup yields CDR1 SQVTM and CDR2 ANQGSEA. V was shortened by 1 base and J by 0 bases, with 8 bases between the two germline ends. The CDR3 spells CSVEAGDSTDTQYF. The CDR3 bases are TGCAGCGTTGAAGCCGGGGACAGCACAGATACGCAGTATTTT.

The J gene is TRBJ2-5, the V gene TRBV6-2 or TRBV6-3; 9 positions agree with TRBD2. The CDR3 contains 16 residues. Trimming at V came to 0 bases and at J to 2 bases, leaving 4 bases not matched to a gene. The V gene's germline CDR1 is MNHEY and CDR2 SVGEGT. The CDR3 reads CASSYSTSGVQETQYF. The CDR3 bases are TGTGCCAGCAGTTACTCGACTAGCGGTGTTCAAGAGACCCAGTACTTC.

There are a few counts of this clonotype. The CDR3 region is CSARDVAPYGYTF. The CDR3 DNA follows: TGCAGTGCTAGAGATGTGGCTCCCTATGGCTACACCTTC. V and J are TRBV20-1 and TRBJ1-2; D unclear. V was shortened by 0 bases and J by 4 bases, with 9 bases between the two germline ends. This CDR3 comprises 13 residues. Germline V gives CDR1 DFQATT, CDR2 SNEGSKA (reference sequence).

The chain employs TRBV20-1 and TRBJ2-1; possibly TRBD1 or TRBD2 for D (6 bases each). CDR3 length: 13 amino acids. V was clipped by 6 bases and J by 3 bases, with 12 bases between them. The germline gives CDR1 DFQATT, CDR2 SNEGSKA (reference sequence). The CDR3 DNA sequence: TGCAGTGCAGAGGGGGGTCGCTACAATGAGCAGTTCTTC. The encoded protein is CSAEGGRYNEQFF.

The V gene is TRBV18, the J gene TRBJ2-1; 8 bases align to TRBD2. V dropped 3 bases and J dropped 5; count of bases not matched to a gene: 3. The CDR3 consists of 14 residues. Germline CDR1 is KGHSH and CDR2 is LQKENI. DNA for the CDR3: TGTGCCAGCTCACCTAAAGCGGGAGACAATGAGCAGTTCTTC. The encoded protein is CASSPKAGDNEQFF.

This clonotype was counted only a few times. The chain uses TRBV12-3 or TRBV12-4 and TRBJ1-2; no definite D call. The CDR3 runs to 12 residues. The V end was cut by 5 bases, the J end by 4 bases, with 8 bases between. The CDR3 DNA follows: TGTGCCAGCAGTGATGGACCCTATGGCTACACCTTC. This gives the protein CASSDGPYGYTF.

This chain uses TRBV6-1 with TRBJ2-3; 10 positions match TRBD2. The CDR3 has 18 amino acids. Germline CDR1 and CDR2: MNHNS and SASEGT. Trimming took 4 bases from V and 2 from J; bases not matched to a gene: 12. This chain's CDR3 is CASSARGASGGLTDTQYF. The CDR3 nucleotides read TGTGCCAGCAGTGCCCGAGGAGCTAGCGGGGGCCTCACAGATACGCAGTATTTT.

This chain connects TRBV24-1 to TRBJ2-5; D may match TRBD1 or TRBD2 (6 bases each). Germline assignment: CDR1 KGHDR and CDR2 SFDVKD. The V end lost 4 bases, the J end lost 5 bases, and 19 bases lay between the germline ends. This CDR3 spans 16 amino acids. The CDR3 bases are TGTGCCACCAGTGAGACACTTGGGGGGCCGTCGGAGACCCAGTACTTC. Encoded protein: CATSETLGGPSETQYF.

The CDR3: CASRATLTGVRAGANVLTF. The CDR3, as DNA: TGCGCCAGCAGAGCAACCCTGACAGGGGTTAGGGCTGGGGCCAACGTCCTGACTTTC. V is TRBV4-1 and J is TRBJ2-6; TRBD1 agrees at 8 bases. The CDR3 is made up of 19 amino acids. The V segment lost 6 bases and the J segment 2 bases; nucleotides outside the gene matches: 15. Per the germline V gene, CDR1 is MGHRA and CDR2 is YSYEKL.

Of note for this clonotype: This sequence may be a read error, since a much larger clone differs from it by one base. The V and J genes are TRBV18 and TRBJ2-1; 10 nucleotides agree with TRBD2. V lost 3 bases, J lost 13 bases, and 9 bases stayed unmatched. CDR1 is KGHSH, CDR2 LQKENI, per germline. The length of the CDR3 is 14 residues. CDR3 sequence reads: CASSPGLAPETQFF. In DNA form, the CDR3 reads TGTGCCAGCTCACCGGGACTAGCGCCGGAGACCCAGTTCTTC.

This chain links TRBV6-1 with TRBJ2-1, with D possibly matching TRBD1 (7 bases). The CDR3 is 15 residues long. CDR1 is MNHNS, CDR2 SASEGT, per germline. V lost 2 bases and J 10 bases, leaving 18 bases between the germline ends. The DNA for the CDR3 is TGTGCCAGCAGTGAAAGGTCGACAGGGCGGGGAGAGCAGTTCTTC. Translation: CASSERSTGRGEQFF.

This chain uses TRBV6-6 with TRBJ1-1; TRBD1 might be the D (5 bases). The germline V and J ends were trimmed by 6 bases and 5 bases, with 16 bases remaining between them. The length of the CDR3 is 14 residues. Per the germline V gene, CDR1 is MNHNY and CDR2 is SVGAGI (reference sequence). The CDR3 DNA follows: TGTGCCAGCAGCCGGCTGGGGACTGGGACTGAAGCTTTCTTT. This gives the protein CASSRLGTGTEAFF.

This clonotype showed up just once. The J gene is TRBJ2-1, the V gene TRBV29-1; the match to TRBD2 covers 9 bases. The assigned J gene may be wrong: the sequence end matches TRBJ2-7 better. Germline V gene data show CDR1 as SQVTM and CDR2 as ANQGSEA. The CDR3 is 13 residues long. The CDR3 DNA reads as TGCAGCGCTCGGACTAGCGTTTACAATGAGCAGTACTTC. It encodes CSARTSVYNEQYF.

This clonotype was recorded at least ten times. V and J are TRBV20-1 and TRBJ2-1; D might be TRBD1 or TRBD2, each matching 7 bases. The CDR3 covers 17 residues. The V gene lost 4 bases and the J gene lost 4 bases, with 23 bases spanning the gap. The germline gives CDR1 DFQATT, CDR2 SNEGSKA (reference sequence). CDR3 sequence (DNA): TGCAGTGCTACGGGGGGAGCGGGACAGAACCTTTACAATGAGCAGTTCTTC. Protein sequence: CSATGGAGQNLYNEQFF.

The chain uses TRBV6-1 and TRBJ2-5; 14 bases match TRBD2. The CDR3 is 14 amino acids. The J segment lost 5 bases and the V segment lost 4 bases, leaving 0 bases of the junction unmatched. Germline CDR1 is MNHNS and CDR2 is SASEGT. The CDR3 protein is CASSGLAGGETQYF. The CDR3 nucleotides are TGTGCCAGCAGTGGACTAGCGGGGGGGGAGACCCAGTACTTC.